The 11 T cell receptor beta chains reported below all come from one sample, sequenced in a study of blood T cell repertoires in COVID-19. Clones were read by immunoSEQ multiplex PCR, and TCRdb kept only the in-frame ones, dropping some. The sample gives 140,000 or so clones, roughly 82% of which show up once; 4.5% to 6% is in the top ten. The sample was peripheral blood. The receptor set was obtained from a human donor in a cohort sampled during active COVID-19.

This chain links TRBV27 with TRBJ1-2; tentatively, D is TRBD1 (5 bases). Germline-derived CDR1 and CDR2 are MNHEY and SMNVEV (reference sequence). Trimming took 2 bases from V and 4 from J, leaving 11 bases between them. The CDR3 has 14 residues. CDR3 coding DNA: TGTGCCAGCAGTTTACGGGGGGGTTTCTATGGCTACACCTTC. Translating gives CASSLRGGFYGYTF.

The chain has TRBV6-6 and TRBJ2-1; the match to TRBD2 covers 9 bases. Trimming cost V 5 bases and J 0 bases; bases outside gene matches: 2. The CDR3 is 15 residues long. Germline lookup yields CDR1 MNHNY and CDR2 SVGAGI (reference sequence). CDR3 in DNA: TGTGCCAGCAGTCGTAGCGGGAGCTCCTACAATGAGCAGTTCTTC. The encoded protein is CASSRSGSSYNEQFF.

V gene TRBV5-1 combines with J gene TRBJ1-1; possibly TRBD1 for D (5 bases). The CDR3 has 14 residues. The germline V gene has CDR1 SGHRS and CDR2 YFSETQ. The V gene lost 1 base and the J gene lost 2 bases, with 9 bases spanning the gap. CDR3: CASSLLGLNTEAFF. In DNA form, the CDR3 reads TGCGCCAGCAGCTTGCTGGGGCTCAACACTGAAGCTTTCTTT. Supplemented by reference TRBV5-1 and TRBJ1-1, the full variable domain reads KAGVTQTPRYLIKTRGQQVTLSCSPISGHRSVSWYQQTPGQGLQFLFEYFSETQRNKGNFPGRFSGRQFSNSRSEMNVSTLELGDSALYLCASSLLGLNTEAFFGQGTRLTVV.

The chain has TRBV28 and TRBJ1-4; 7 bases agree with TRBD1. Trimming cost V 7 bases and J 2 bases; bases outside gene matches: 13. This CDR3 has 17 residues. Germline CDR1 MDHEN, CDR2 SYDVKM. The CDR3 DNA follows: TGTGCCAGCATAGCCCTGGGGGGACAGCAGACTAATGAAAAACTGTTTTTT. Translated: CASIALGGQQTNEKLFF.

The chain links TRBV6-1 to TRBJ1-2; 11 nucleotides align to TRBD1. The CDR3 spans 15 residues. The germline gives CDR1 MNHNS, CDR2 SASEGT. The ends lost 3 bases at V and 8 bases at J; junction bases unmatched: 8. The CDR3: CASSEAGTGGSGYTF. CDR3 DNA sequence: TGTGCCAGCAGTGAGGCCGGGACAGGGGGTAGCGGCTACACCTTC.

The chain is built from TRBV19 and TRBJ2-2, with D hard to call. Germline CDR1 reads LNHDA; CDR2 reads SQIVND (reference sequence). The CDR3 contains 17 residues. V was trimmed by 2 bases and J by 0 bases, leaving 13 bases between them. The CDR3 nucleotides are TGTGCCAGTAGTATAAGTTTACAGCCCCCGAACACCGGGGAGCTGTTTTTT. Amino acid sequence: CASSISLQPPNTGELFF. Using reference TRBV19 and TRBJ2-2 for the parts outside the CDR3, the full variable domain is DGGITQSPKYLFRKEGQNVTLSCEQNLNHDAMYWYRQDPGQGLRLIYYSQIVNDFQKGDIAEGYSVSREKKESFPLTVTSAQKNPTAFYLCASSISLQPPNTGELFFGEGSRLTVL.

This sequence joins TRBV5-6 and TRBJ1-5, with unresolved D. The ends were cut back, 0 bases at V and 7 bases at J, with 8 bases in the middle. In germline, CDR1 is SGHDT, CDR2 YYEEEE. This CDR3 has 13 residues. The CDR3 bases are TGTGCCAGCAGCTTGGTAAGAGGCCAGCCCCAGCATTTT. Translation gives CASSLVRGQPQHF.

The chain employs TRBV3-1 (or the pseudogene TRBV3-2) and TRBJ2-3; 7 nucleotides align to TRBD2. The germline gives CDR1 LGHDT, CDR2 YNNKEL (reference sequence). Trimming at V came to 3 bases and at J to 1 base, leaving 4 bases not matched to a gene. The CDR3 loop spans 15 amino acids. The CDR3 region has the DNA TGTGCCAGCAGCCAGTCCAGCGGGGGCACAGATACGCAGTATTTT. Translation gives CASSQSSGGTDTQYF.

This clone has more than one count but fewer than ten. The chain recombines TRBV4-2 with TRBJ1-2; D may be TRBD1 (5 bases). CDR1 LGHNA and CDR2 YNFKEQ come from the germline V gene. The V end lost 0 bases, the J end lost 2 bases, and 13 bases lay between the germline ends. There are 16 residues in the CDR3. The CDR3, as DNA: TGTGCCAGCAGCCAAGATGGGCAGGGCTTCAACTATGGCTACACCTTC. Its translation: CASSQDGQGFNYGYTF.

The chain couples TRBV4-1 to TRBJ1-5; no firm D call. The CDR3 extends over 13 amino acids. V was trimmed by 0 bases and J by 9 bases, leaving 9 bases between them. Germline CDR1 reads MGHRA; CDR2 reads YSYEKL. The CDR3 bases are TGCGCCAGCAGCCAAGACGATGTGAGGCCCCAGCATTTT. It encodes CASSQDDVRPQHF.

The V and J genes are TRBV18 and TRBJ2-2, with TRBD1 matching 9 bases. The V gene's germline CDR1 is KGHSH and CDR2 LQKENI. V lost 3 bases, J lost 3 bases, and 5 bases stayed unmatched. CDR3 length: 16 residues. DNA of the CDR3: TGTGCCAGCTCACCTCCGGGACAGGGTTACACCGGGGAGCTGTTTTTT. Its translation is CASSPPGQGYTGELFF.